Listed below are T cell receptor beta chains from one sample, sequenced in a study of T cell responses to AZD1222 COVID-19 vaccine. Repertoires were generated with immunoSEQ multiplex PCR, while TCRdb's copy carries only in-frame clones and drops some. In the table there are over 95,000 clones, around 89% of which are singletons. This specimen was peripheral blood, taken on day 0 of AZD1222 vaccination. The receptors were gathered from an adult in good health. Both conserved end residues are part of each CDR3. Each record gives: J gene, V gene, D gene, clone size, CDR3 protein, CDR3 DNA. The D gene is left open where the match is weak. Size is omitted from some rows. Given values are once, few, many or a class for expanded clones.

j_call: TRBJ2-1
v_call: TRBV7-2
d_call: TRBD2
clone_size: .
cdr3_aa: CASSLVGLADNEQFF
cdr3_nt: TGTGCCAGCAGCTTAGTAGGACTAGCGGACAATGAGCAGTTCTTC

j_call: TRBJ2-5
v_call: TRBV4-1
d_call: .
clone_size: .
cdr3_aa: CASSLHTDGVKTQYF
cdr3_nt: TGCGCCAGCAGCCTCCACACGGACGGAGTCAAAACCCAGTACTTC

j_call: TRBJ2-1
v_call: TRBV7-3
d_call: TRBD2
clone_size: .
cdr3_aa: CASSPYLGLAANEQFF
cdr3_nt: TGTGCCAGCAGCCCCTACCTAGGACTAGCTGCCAATGAACAGTTCTTC

j_call: TRBJ1-4
v_call: TRBV25-1
d_call: .
clone_size: .
cdr3_aa: CASSEDVAGILFF
cdr3_nt: TGTGCCAGCAGTGAGGACGTAGCCGGGATACTGTTTTTT

j_call: TRBJ1-2
v_call: TRBV9
d_call: .
clone_size: .
cdr3_aa: CASSVDEPPNRVLYGYTF
cdr3_nt: TGTGCCAGCAGCGTAGATGAACCGCCGAACAGGGTTCTCTATGGCTACACCTTC

j_call: TRBJ2-5
v_call: TRBV7-2
d_call: .
clone_size: .
cdr3_aa: CASSLRGVETGLQETQYF
cdr3_nt: TGTGCCAGCAGCTTAAGGGGGGTCGAGACAGGGCTTCAAGAGACCCAGTACTTC

j_call: TRBJ1-6
v_call: TRBV5-1
d_call: TRBD1
clone_size: .
cdr3_aa: CASSTGQINNSPLHF
cdr3_nt: TGCGCCAGCAGCACGGGACAGATTAATAATTCACCCCTCCACTTT

j_call: TRBJ1-6
v_call: TRBV28
d_call: .
clone_size: .
cdr3_aa: CASTLGRGGNSPLHF
cdr3_nt: TGTGCCAGCACTCTGGGACGGGGAGGGAATTCACCCCTCCACTTT

j_call: TRBJ2-5
v_call: TRBV5-5
d_call: .
clone_size: .
cdr3_aa: CASSLVRYQETQYF
cdr3_nt: TGTGCCAGCAGCTTGGTTAGATACCAAGAGACCCAGTACTTC

j_call: TRBJ1-3
v_call: TRBV4-2
d_call: .
clone_size: .
cdr3_aa: CASSQDGTIVGNTIYF
cdr3_nt: TGTGCCAGCAGCCAAGATGGGACGATCGTCGGAAACACCATATATTTT

j_call: TRBJ2-7
v_call: TRBV6-5
d_call: .
clone_size: .
cdr3_aa: CASSSRPTSYEQYF
cdr3_nt: TGTGCCAGCAGTAGCAGACCCACCTCCTACGAGCAGTACTTC

j_call: TRBJ2-3
v_call: TRBV7-9
d_call: .
clone_size: once
cdr3_aa: CASTRATGSTDTQYF
cdr3_nt: TGTGCCAGCACTAGAGCGACAGGCAGCACAGATACGCAGTATTTT

j_call: TRBJ1-6
v_call: TRBV7-8
d_call: .
clone_size: .
cdr3_aa: CASSSLDGNSPLHF
cdr3_nt: TGTGCCAGCAGCTCCCTGGATGGTAATTCACCCCTCCACTTT

j_call: TRBJ2-7
v_call: TRBV24-1
d_call: .
clone_size: .
cdr3_aa: CATSDPNLGSEQYF
cdr3_nt: TGTGCCACCAGTGATCCCAACCTAGGATCCGAGCAGTACTTC

j_call: TRBJ1-5
v_call: TRBV5-6
d_call: .
clone_size: few
cdr3_aa: CASSLQASGPQHF
cdr3_nt: TGTGCCAGCAGCCTACAGGCCAGCGGGCCCCAGCATTTT

j_call: TRBJ1-2
v_call: TRBV6-5
d_call: .
clone_size: .
cdr3_aa: CASSSSGSGGFYGYTF
cdr3_nt: TGTGCCAGCAGTTCCTCGGGCAGCGGGGGATTCTATGGCTACACCTTC

j_call: TRBJ2-4
v_call: TRBV9
d_call: TRBD2
clone_size: once
cdr3_aa: CASSVDSGRSKNIQYF
cdr3_nt: TGTGCCAGCAGCGTAGATAGCGGGAGAAGTAAAAACATTCAGTACTTC

j_call: TRBJ2-7
v_call: TRBV7-8
d_call: TRBD1
clone_size: once
cdr3_aa: CASSRDRNYEQYF
cdr3_nt: TGTGCCAGCAGCCGGGACAGGAACTACGAGCAGTACTTC

j_call: TRBJ2-2
v_call: TRBV12-5
d_call: TRBD1
clone_size: few
cdr3_aa: CASGPRDRGNTGELFF
cdr3_nt: TGTGCTAGTGGCCCCCGGGACAGGGGGAACACCGGGGAGCTGTTTTTT

j_call: TRBJ1-5
v_call: TRBV20-1
d_call: .
clone_size: .
cdr3_aa: CSASVGGGRQPQHF
cdr3_nt: TGCAGTGCTAGTGTAGGGGGGGGGCGCCAGCCCCAGCATTTT

j_call: TRBJ1-4
v_call: TRBV5-4
d_call: .
clone_size: .
cdr3_aa: CASSNPGQRNEKLFF
cdr3_nt: TGTGCCAGCAGCAATCCGGGACAACGAAATGAAAAACTGTTTTTT

j_call: TRBJ1-3
v_call: TRBV3-1/TRBV3-2
d_call: .
clone_size: once
cdr3_aa: CASSPGPSSSGNTIYF
cdr3_nt: TGTGCCAGCAGCCCGGGGCCCTCATCCTCTGGAAACACCATATATTTT

j_call: TRBJ2-5
v_call: TRBV5-4
d_call: .
clone_size: once
cdr3_aa: CASSSQETQYF
cdr3_nt: TGTGCCAGCAGCTCGCAAGAGACCCAGTACTTC

j_call: TRBJ1-1
v_call: TRBV6-4
d_call: .
clone_size: .
cdr3_aa: CASTPGGGKAFF
cdr3_nt: TGTGCCAGCACCCCCGGAGGGGGAAAAGCTTTCTTT

j_call: TRBJ1-4
v_call: TRBV25-1
d_call: .
clone_size: .
cdr3_aa: CASSELGAGLNEKLFF
cdr3_nt: TGTGCCAGCAGTGAATTAGGGGCAGGTCTTAATGAAAAACTGTTTTTT

j_call: TRBJ1-5
v_call: TRBV28
d_call: .
clone_size: .
cdr3_aa: CASSSAHQPQHF
cdr3_nt: TGTGCCAGCAGTTCCGCGCATCAGCCCCAGCATTTT

j_call: TRBJ2-5
v_call: TRBV5-1
d_call: TRBD1
clone_size: .
cdr3_aa: CASSLRQGRETQYF
cdr3_nt: TGCGCCAGCAGCTTGCGACAGGGAAGGGAGACCCAGTACTTC

j_call: TRBJ2-5
v_call: TRBV18
d_call: .
clone_size: .
cdr3_aa: CASSETGRETQYF
cdr3_nt: TGTGCCAGCTCAGAAACAGGGCGGGAGACCCAGTACTTC

j_call: TRBJ2-7
v_call: TRBV7-2
d_call: TRBD1
clone_size: .
cdr3_aa: CASSRDRSGWEQYF
cdr3_nt: TGTGCCAGCAGCCGGGACAGGTCGGGATGGGAGCAGTACTTC

j_call: TRBJ2-1
v_call: TRBV11-3
d_call: .
clone_size: .
cdr3_aa: CASSSTGTPDNEQFF
cdr3_nt: TGTGCCAGCAGCTCCACAGGGACCCCGGACAATGAGCAGTTCTTC

j_call: TRBJ1-2
v_call: TRBV28
d_call: .
clone_size: once
cdr3_aa: CASSPWDTPRGYGYTF
cdr3_nt: TGTGCCAGCAGTCCCTGGGACACCCCAAGGGGCTATGGCTACACCTTC

j_call: TRBJ1-6
v_call: TRBV6-6
d_call: TRBD1
clone_size: once
cdr3_aa: CASSDTTGGFSPLHF
cdr3_nt: TGTGCCAGCAGTGATACGACAGGGGGCTTTTCACCCCTCCACTTT

j_call: TRBJ2-6
v_call: TRBV7-3
d_call: .
clone_size: .
cdr3_aa: CASSLLQGAGANVLTF
cdr3_nt: TGTGCCAGCAGCTTACTACAGGGAGCTGGGGCCAACGTCCTGACTTTC

j_call: TRBJ1-1
v_call: TRBV9
d_call: .
clone_size: .
cdr3_aa: CASSPFVNSGTEAFF
cdr3_nt: TGTGCCAGCAGCCCATTTGTCAATAGTGGCACTGAAGCTTTCTTT

j_call: TRBJ2-7
v_call: TRBV28
d_call: TRBD2
clone_size: .
cdr3_aa: CASRSGGPVYEQYF
cdr3_nt: TGTGCCAGCCGAAGCGGGGGGCCGGTCTACGAGCAGTACTTC

j_call: TRBJ1-6
v_call: TRBV3-1/TRBV3-2
d_call: TRBD1
clone_size: .
cdr3_aa: CASSKGTGATYNSPLHF
cdr3_nt: TGTGCCAGCAGCAAGGGGACAGGCGCTACCTATAATTCACCCCTCCACTTT

j_call: TRBJ1-4
v_call: TRBV4-3
d_call: .
clone_size: .
cdr3_aa: CASSQSGGLQDEKLFF
cdr3_nt: TGCGCCAGCAGCCAAAGTGGGGGGTTACAGGACGAAAAACTGTTTTTT

j_call: TRBJ1-5
v_call: TRBV5-1
d_call: .
clone_size: .
cdr3_aa: CASSPQGGMVQPQHF
cdr3_nt: TGCGCCAGCAGCCCCCAGGGAGGTATGGTTCAGCCCCAGCATTTT

j_call: TRBJ2-7
v_call: TRBV18
d_call: TRBD2
clone_size: .
cdr3_aa: CASSPTSGATYEQYF
cdr3_nt: TGTGCCAGCTCACCTACTAGCGGGGCTACCTACGAGCAGTACTTC

j_call: TRBJ2-7
v_call: TRBV6-1
d_call: .
clone_size: .
cdr3_aa: CASSEAHWYEQYF
cdr3_nt: TGTGCCAGCAGTGAAGCGCACTGGTACGAGCAGTACTTC

j_call: TRBJ1-1
v_call: TRBV24-1
d_call: TRBD1
clone_size: .
cdr3_aa: CATSDSTGAGTEAFF
cdr3_nt: TGTGCCACCAGTGATTCTACAGGGGCGGGCACTGAAGCTTTCTTT

j_call: TRBJ2-3
v_call: TRBV24-1
d_call: .
clone_size: .
cdr3_aa: CATSGSSADTQYF
cdr3_nt: TGTGCCACCAGTGGTTCTAGCGCAGATACGCAGTATTTT

j_call: TRBJ2-2
v_call: TRBV27
d_call: .
clone_size: .
cdr3_aa: CASSFDWGSNTGELFF
cdr3_nt: TGTGCCAGCAGTTTCGATTGGGGTTCGAACACCGGGGAGCTGTTTTTT

j_call: TRBJ1-2
v_call: TRBV4-3
d_call: .
clone_size: once
cdr3_aa: CASSQGSGFNYGYTF
cdr3_nt: TGCGCCAGCAGCCAAGGTAGCGGATTTAACTATGGCTACACCTTC

j_call: TRBJ2-5
v_call: TRBV18
d_call: TRBD2
clone_size: .
cdr3_aa: CASSPGTSGEETQYF
cdr3_nt: TGTGCCAGCTCACCCGGGACTAGCGGCGAAGAGACCCAGTACTTC

j_call: TRBJ2-7
v_call: TRBV19
d_call: .
clone_size: .
cdr3_aa: CASSMEDRSRYEQYF
cdr3_nt: TGTGCCAGTAGTATGGAGGACAGATCCCGCTACGAGCAGTACTTC

j_call: TRBJ2-7
v_call: TRBV10-1
d_call: TRBD1
clone_size: few
cdr3_aa: CASSRETGLEQYF
cdr3_nt: TGCGCCAGCAGCCGAGAGACAGGGCTCGAGCAGTACTTC

j_call: TRBJ2-7
v_call: TRBV19
d_call: TRBD2
clone_size: .
cdr3_aa: CASSDPGLAEYGQYF
cdr3_nt: TGTGCCAGTAGTGATCCGGGACTAGCGGAGTACGGGCAGTACTTC

j_call: TRBJ1-4
v_call: TRBV5-1
d_call: .
clone_size: .
cdr3_aa: CASSSGASSEKLFF
cdr3_nt: TGCGCCAGCAGCTCGGGCGCTAGTAGCGAAAAACTGTTTTTT

j_call: TRBJ1-1
v_call: TRBV2
d_call: .
clone_size: .
cdr3_aa: CASRKDRIFEAFF
cdr3_nt: TGTGCCAGCCGTAAGGACCGGATTTTTGAAGCTTTCTTT

j_call: TRBJ1-4
v_call: TRBV7-7
d_call: .
clone_size: .
cdr3_aa: CASSPFRGTNEKLFF
cdr3_nt: TGTGCCAGCAGCCCTTTTCGGGGGACTAATGAAAAACTGTTTTTT

j_call: TRBJ1-3
v_call: TRBV19
d_call: TRBD1
clone_size: .
cdr3_aa: CASSPDRDAGNTIYF
cdr3_nt: TGTGCCAGTAGTCCGGACAGGGACGCTGGAAACACCATATATTTT

j_call: TRBJ2-3
v_call: TRBV9
d_call: TRBD2
clone_size: .
cdr3_aa: CASSVDLAGVTDTQYF
cdr3_nt: TGTGCCAGCAGCGTAGATTTAGCGGGAGTTACAGATACGCAGTATTTT